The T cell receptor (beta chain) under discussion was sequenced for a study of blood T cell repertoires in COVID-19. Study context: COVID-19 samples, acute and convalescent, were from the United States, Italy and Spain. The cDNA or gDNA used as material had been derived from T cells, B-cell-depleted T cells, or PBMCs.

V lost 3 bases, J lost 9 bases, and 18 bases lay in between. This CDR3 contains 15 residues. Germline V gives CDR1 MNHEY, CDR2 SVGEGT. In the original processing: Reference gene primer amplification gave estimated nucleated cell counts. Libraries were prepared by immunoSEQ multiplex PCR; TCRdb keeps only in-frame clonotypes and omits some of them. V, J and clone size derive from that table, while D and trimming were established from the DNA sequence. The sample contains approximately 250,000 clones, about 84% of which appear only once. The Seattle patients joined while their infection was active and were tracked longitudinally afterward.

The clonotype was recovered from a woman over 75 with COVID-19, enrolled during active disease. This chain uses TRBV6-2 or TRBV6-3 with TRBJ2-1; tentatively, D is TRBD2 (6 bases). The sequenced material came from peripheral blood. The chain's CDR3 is CASSYGGAIGGEQFF. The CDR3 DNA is TGTGCCAGCAGTTATGGCGGGGCAATTGGTGGTGAGCAGTTCTTC.